These 6 T cell receptor beta chains share one sample of origin, sequenced in a study of blood T cell repertoires in COVID-19. Here immunoSEQ multiplex PCR was the method, and the copy in TCRdb shows in-frame clones only, minus some. The sample carries around 270,000 clones, approximately 85% recorded once. Material: PBMCs or T cells enriched from blood (not recorded which). These receptors were taken from a woman aged 25 to 39 who had recovered from COVID-19.

The chain carries TRBV24-1 and TRBJ2-7; 7 bases agree with TRBD1. Germline CDR1 is KGHDR and CDR2 is SFDVKD. J lost 2 bases, V lost 3 bases, and 3 bases had no gene match. This CDR3 has 14 residues. CDR3 bases: TGTGCCACCAGTGATCCGCAGGGGGCCTACGAGCAGTACTTC. As protein: CATSDPQGAYEQYF.

This chain uses TRBV7-9 with TRBJ1-4, with D uncertain. The V end was cut by 2 bases, the J end by 6 bases, with 19 bases between. Per germline, CDR1 SEHNR and CDR2 FQNEAQ (reference sequence). The CDR3 loop spans 17 amino acids. The CDR3 loop reads CASSLSPLGSLYEKLFF. CDR3 nucleotide sequence: TGTGCCAGCAGCTTATCTCCCTTAGGGAGCCTGTATGAAAAACTGTTTTTT.

The chain couples TRBV6-1 to TRBJ2-7; D perhaps matches TRBD2 (5 bases). CDR1 MNHNS and CDR2 SASEGT come from the germline V gene. This CDR3 region has 14 residues. V was shortened by 1 base and J by 7 bases, with 14 bases between the two germline ends. The CDR3 protein is CASSEGWRSGEQYF. The CDR3 DNA reads TGTGCCAGCAGTGAAGGGTGGCGGAGCGGAGAGCAGTACTTC.

This chain links TRBV11-1 with TRBJ1-6; 7 bases map to TRBD1. The CDR3 consists of 14 residues. J lost 8 bases, V lost 3 bases, and 4 bases had no gene match. Germline CDR1 and CDR2: SGHAT and FQDESV (reference sequence). CDR3 region: CASSFDRAYSPLHF. CDR3 nucleotide sequence: TGTGCCAGCAGCTTTGACAGGGCTTATTCACCCCTCCACTTT.

The V and J genes are TRBV10-3 and TRBJ1-1; D unresolved. CDR1 is ENHRY and CDR2 is SYGVKD in the germline V gene. The CDR3 runs 11 residues. Trimming cost V 3 bases and J 4 bases, with 3 bases left between them. The CDR3 bases are TGTGCCATCAGTGACAGCACTGAAGCTTTCTTT. Translated: CAISDSTEAFF.

The sample holds one count of this clone. The chain joins TRBV7-2 to TRBJ1-4, with a weak D call TRBD1 (6 bases). V lost 2 bases, J lost 3 bases, and 10 bases lay in between. Germline V CDR1 and CDR2: SGHTA, FQGNSA. CDR3 length equals 15 residues. The CDR3 protein is CASSLWGGSNEKLFF. The CDR3 DNA reads TGTGCCAGCAGCTTATGGGGGGGCTCTAATGAAAAACTGTTTTTT.